This section outlines one T cell receptor beta chain sequence together with its context. This entry comes from a study of T cells in Graves' hyperthyroidism and ophthalmopathy. Germline loops: CDR1 LGHDT, CDR2 YNNKEL (reference sequence). V was trimmed by 3 bases and J by 7 bases, leaving 15 bases between them. The CDR3 contains 14 residues. Amplified TCR beta CDR3 regions derived from RNA transcripts. HTBI primers were the set used in a first-round RT-PCR of the TCR CDR3. MiXCR was run by TCRdb on the multiplex PCR reads, yielding one entry per CDR3 protein. Of under 350,000 distinct CDR3 sequences in the sample, over 15% were seen once. Out of over 9 ml of fresh peripheral blood came the PBMCs.

The material sequenced was blood. This TCR was recovered from a woman aged 60-75 years with Graves' ophthalmopathy. The gene calls are TRBV3-1 and TRBJ1-1; D is unresolved. The DNA of the CDR3 is TGTGCCAGCAGCCAGGCAGGCCCTCGGCTTGAAGCTTTCTTT. As protein: CASSQAGPRLEAFF. The whole variable domain, filled in from reference TRBV3-1 and TRBJ1-1, reads DTAVSQTPKYLVTQMGNDKSIKCEQNLGHDTMYWYKQDSKKFLKIMFSYNNKELIINETVPNRFSPKSPDKAHLNLHINSLELGDSAVYFCASSQAGPRLEAFFGQGTRLTVV.